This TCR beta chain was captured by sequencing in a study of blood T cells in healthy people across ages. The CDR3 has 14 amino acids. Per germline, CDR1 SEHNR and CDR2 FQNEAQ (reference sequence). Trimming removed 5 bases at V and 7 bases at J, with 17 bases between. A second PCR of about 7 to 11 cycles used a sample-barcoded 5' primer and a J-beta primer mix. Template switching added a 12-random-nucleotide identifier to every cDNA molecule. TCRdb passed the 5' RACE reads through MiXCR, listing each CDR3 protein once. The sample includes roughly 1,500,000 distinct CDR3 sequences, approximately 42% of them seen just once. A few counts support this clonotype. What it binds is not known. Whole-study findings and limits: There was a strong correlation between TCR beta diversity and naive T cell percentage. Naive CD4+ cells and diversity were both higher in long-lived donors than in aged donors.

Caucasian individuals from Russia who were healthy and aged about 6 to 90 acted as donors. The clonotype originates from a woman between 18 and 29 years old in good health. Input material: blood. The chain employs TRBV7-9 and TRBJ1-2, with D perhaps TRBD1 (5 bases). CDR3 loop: CASSNSGGVSGYTF. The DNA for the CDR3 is TGTGCCAGCAGCAACAGCGGGGGGGTATCTGGCTACACCTTC.